The TCR beta chain under discussion was sequenced for a study of blood T cell repertoires in COVID-19. V lost 3 bases and J 6 bases, leaving 11 bases between the germline ends. This CDR3 comprises 14 residues. CDR1 and CDR2 from the germline V gene are MNHNS and SASEGT. The assay was immunoSEQ multiplex PCR, and TCRdb's table has in-frame clones only and misses some. Of 90,000 to 120,000 clones listed, over 65% are singletons. The sequenced sample consisted of peripheral blood. The rearrangement uses TRBV6-1 and TRBJ2-2, with D maybe TRBD1 (5 bases). This receptor was identified in a man aged 55-75 years with acute or convalescent COVID-19. The CDR3 DNA sequence: TGTGCCAGCAGTGATTCATCCAGGGCCGGGGAGCTGTTTTTT. Translating it yields CASSDSSRAGELFF.